Presented here are 19 T cell receptor beta chains from one specimen sequenced in a study of T cells after yellow fever vaccination (dated by TCRdb to the late 2010s). The sample's treatment or condition label is to be understood as: live attenuated yellow fever vaccine strain. The library was generated by 5' RACE. The sequencing machine was an Illumina HiSeq 2500. In TCRdb, the public reads were trimmed at Q25 with fastp and aligned with MiXCR, with productive beta chains retained. Records with the same CDR3 protein are collapsed into one entry carrying the most frequent genes and DNA. Recorded for this sample are some 560,000 distinct CDR3 sequences; around a sixth of them occurred a single time. The leading ten clones occupy around 16% of the sample. The sequencing here drew on PBMCs, taken 4 to 5 days after the first yellow fever vaccination. Receptors originate from a man between 18 and 29 years old who received the YFV17D yellow fever vaccine.

CDR3 DNA sequence: TGTGCCAGCAGTTACTCGAGACGGGAGAGGGGAGCCAATCAGCCCCAGCATTTT. It translates to CASSYSRRERGANQPQHF. The genes are TRBV6-2 or TRBV6-3 and TRBJ1-5; a weak D match, TRBD1 (5 bases). The germline CDR1 and CDR2 sequences are MNHEY and SVGEGT. This CDR3 comprises 18 residues. Trimming stripped 0 bases from V and 3 bases from J, with 18 bases between.

This clonotype was recorded a few times. The chain links TRBV29-1 to TRBJ2-7; no clear D gene. The CDR3 runs 13 residues. Per germline, CDR1 SQVTM and CDR2 ANQGSEA. Deletions cut 6 bases from V and 2 bases from J, with 14 bases between. In DNA, the CDR3 is TGCAGCGTCCACCGGGCCTCGGCCTACGAGCAGTACTTC. Protein: CSVHRASAYEQYF.

This clonotype appeared a few times. The genes are TRBV20-1 and TRBJ2-5; 8 bases are shared with TRBD1. V lost 0 bases and J lost 5; bases outside the gene matches: 23. The CDR3 consists of 20 residues. Germline CDR1 reads DFQATT; CDR2 reads SNEGSKA (reference sequence). CDR3 sequence reads: CSARDLANEWKDRVGETQYF. In nucleotides, the CDR3 is TGCAGTGCTAGAGATCTCGCCAATGAATGGAAGGACAGGGTAGGGGAGACCCAGTACTTC.

The rearrangement uses TRBV20-1 and TRBJ2-3; 9 bases align to TRBD1. Germline values: CDR1 DFQATT, CDR2 SNEGSKA (reference sequence). The V gene end was trimmed by 5 bases and the J gene end by 4 bases; junction bases not matched to a gene: 7. The CDR3 runs to 14 residues. CDR3 region: CSAPGTGTSDTQYF. In DNA, the CDR3 is TGCAGTGCTCCCGGGACAGGGACCTCAGATACGCAGTATTTT.

This clonotype has just a few counts. The V and J genes are TRBV6-5 and TRBJ2-7; TRBD1 matches at 10 bases. In germline, CDR1 is MNHEY, CDR2 SVGAGI. The V segment lost 4 bases and the J segment 4 bases; nucleotides outside the gene matches: 7. This CDR3 is 15 amino acids long. This CDR3 is CASSSGGQGIYEQYF. The CDR3 DNA sequence: TGTGCCAGCAGTTCGGGGGGACAGGGGATATACGAGCAGTACTTC.

V gene TRBV10-2 combines with J gene TRBJ1-4, with D hard to call. The CDR3 has 13 residues. Germline-derived CDR1 and CDR2 are WSHSY and SAAADI. The V gene lost 8 bases and the J gene lost 7 bases, with 14 bases spanning the gap. CDR3 in DNA: TGCGCCAGCCGACTAGGAGGAGGTGAAAAACTGTTTTTT. Translation: CASRLGGGEKLFF.

The rearrangement joins TRBV6-5 to TRBJ1-2; D is ambiguous. V lost 4 bases and J lost 8, with 14 bases in between. The CDR3 sequence is 13 residues long. CDR1 MNHEY and CDR2 SVGAGI come from the germline V gene. CDR3: CASSSFAAGGYTF. The CDR3 DNA reads TGTGCCAGCAGTTCCTTTGCGGCAGGCGGCTACACCTTC.

This clonotype was seen a handful of times. The chain recombines TRBV11-2 with TRBJ2-3, with 14 bases identical to TRBD2. Unmatched junction bases numbered 8, after V lost 1 base and J lost 2 bases. CDR3 length equals 19 residues. In germline, CDR1 is SGHAT, CDR2 FQNNGV. The CDR3 sequence is CASSLGLAGGPRFTDTQYF. The CDR3 DNA sequence: TGTGCCAGCAGCTTAGGACTAGCGGGGGGGCCGCGTTTCACAGATACGCAGTATTTT.

The chain links TRBV5-1 to TRBJ2-5, with a tentative D call TRBD2 (5 bases). The V gene's germline CDR1 is SGHRS and CDR2 YFSETQ. The CDR3 spans 15 residues. Trimming left V 2 bases short and J 2 bases short, with 13 bases between. The CDR3 region has the DNA TGCGCCAGCAGCTTATCCGGGGTCGGGCAAGAGACCCAGTACTTC. Translation: CASSLSGVGQETQYF.

The chain recombines TRBV12-3 or TRBV12-4 with TRBJ2-6, with 7 positions matching TRBD1. The CDR3 contains 15 residues. J was trimmed by 4 bases and V by 6 bases; bases with no gene match: 6. CDR3: CASSPYRGGANVLTF. The DNA for the CDR3 is TGTGCCAGCAGCCCCTACAGGGGAGGGGCCAACGTCCTGACTTTC.

V usage is TRBV13 and J usage is TRBJ2-1, with D perhaps TRBD1 (7 bases). Trimming pared 4 bases from V and 6 bases from J, leaving 16 bases between. There are 15 residues in the CDR3. Germline loops: CDR1 PRHDT, CDR2 FYEKMQ (reference sequence). CDR3 sequence reads: CASSSKGARGNEQFF. CDR3 DNA: TGTGCCAGCAGCTCTAAGGGGGCGCGGGGCAATGAGCAGTTCTTC.

A few counts support this clonotype. This chain links TRBV29-1 with TRBJ2-7; 7 nucleotides agree with TRBD2. Germline loops: CDR1 SQVTM, CDR2 ANQGSEA. The CDR3 covers 13 residues. The junction had 11 bases not matched to a gene; V was cut back by 7 bases and J by 5 bases. The DNA of the CDR3 is TGCAGCGCCACGGGGGGACGAGGCGACGAGCAGTACTTC. Encoded protein: CSATGGRGDEQYF.

This clonotype has a count of ten or more. V usage is TRBV7-9 and J usage is TRBJ1-1; 7 bases line up with TRBD1. This CDR3 is 14 amino acids long. With V trimmed by 4 bases and J by 1 base, 3 bases remained unmatched. Germline V gene lookup returns CDR1 SEHNR and CDR2 FQNEAQ (reference sequence). Here the CDR3 DNA reads TGTGCCAGCAGCTACAGGGGTGAGAACACTGAAGCTTTCTTT. Protein: CASSYRGENTEAFF.

This clonotype appeared a few times. The chain combines TRBV5-1 with TRBJ2-4; possible D gene TRBD2, 6 bases. This CDR3 comprises 14 residues. V was cut by 3 bases and J by 7 bases, with 14 bases left in between. Germline V gives CDR1 SGHRS, CDR2 YFSETQ. In DNA, the CDR3 is TGCGCCAGCAGCTGGACTACACGAAGCAACATTCAGTACTTC. It translates to CASSWTTRSNIQYF.

The V and J genes are TRBV20-1 and TRBJ1-1; D is perhaps TRBD1 (5 bases). Germline CDR1 is DFQATT and CDR2 is SNEGSKA (reference sequence). Trimming took off 3 bases at V and 5 bases at J, with 16 bases between the two ends. The CDR3 covers 14 residues. Here the CDR3 DNA reads TGCAGTGCTAGCGACCCCGGGGGAGGGACTGAAGCTTTCTTT. It codes for CSASDPGGGTEAFF.

This clonotype has ten or more counts. This rearrangement joins TRBV25-1 to TRBJ2-6, with a tentative D call TRBD1 (5 bases). Looked up from germline, CDR1 is MGHDK and CDR2 is SYGVNS. Trimming pared 4 bases from V and 0 bases from J, leaving 7 bases between. This CDR3 contains 15 residues. CDR3 DNA: TGTGCCAGCAGTGTAGGACACTCTGGGGCCAACGTCCTGACTTTC. Protein sequence: CASSVGHSGANVLTF.

This clonotype was detected a few times. CDR3 DNA sequence: TGTGCCAGCAGCACAGGGGGCTTTGGAGATACGCAGTATTTT. It specifies CASSTGGFGDTQYF. The J gene is TRBJ2-3, the V gene TRBV12-3 or TRBV12-4; TRBD1 aligns across 9 bases. Trimming removed 6 bases from V and 5 bases from J; junction bases left unmatched: 6. The CDR3 sequence is 14 residues long.

The chain is built from TRBV15 and TRBJ1-1, with D perhaps TRBD1 (5 bases). V lost 5 bases to trimming and J lost 5 bases, with 18 bases between them. Germline V gene lookup returns CDR1 LNHNV and CDR2 YYDKDF (reference sequence). The CDR3 has 15 amino acids. The CDR3 loop reads CATSVYGGKVTEAFF. CDR3 nucleotide sequence: TGTGCCACCAGCGTATACGGGGGGAAGGTTACTGAAGCTTTCTTT.

The gene calls are TRBV27 and TRBJ2-1; 7 nucleotides align to TRBD2. CDR1 MNHEY and CDR2 SMNVEV come from the germline V gene (reference sequence). With V trimmed by 8 bases and J by 0 bases, 4 bases remained unmatched. The CDR3 spans 14 residues. CDR3 sequence: CASSGGNSYNEQFF. CDR3 in DNA: TGTGCCAGCTCCGGGGGGAACTCCTACAATGAGCAGTTCTTC.